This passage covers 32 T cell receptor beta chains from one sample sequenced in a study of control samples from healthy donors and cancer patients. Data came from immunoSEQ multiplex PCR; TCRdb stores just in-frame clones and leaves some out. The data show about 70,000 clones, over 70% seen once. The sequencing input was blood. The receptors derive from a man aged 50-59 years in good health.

CDR3 coding DNA: TGTGCCAGCAGCTCCCCACCGGGGGCGGCACAAGGTGAGCAGTTCTTC. Its translation: CASSSPPGAAQGEQFF. The chain couples TRBV9 to TRBJ2-1; D is perhaps TRBD1 or TRBD2 (6 bases each). The germline V gene has CDR1 SGDLS and CDR2 YYNGEE. V shed 4 bases and J shed 9 bases, with 23 bases lying between them. This CDR3 has 16 amino acids.

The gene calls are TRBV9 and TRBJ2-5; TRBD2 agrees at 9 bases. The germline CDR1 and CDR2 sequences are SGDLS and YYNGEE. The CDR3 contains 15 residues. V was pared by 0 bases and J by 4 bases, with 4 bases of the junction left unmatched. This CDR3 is CASSVDSGRGETQYF. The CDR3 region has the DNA TGTGCCAGCAGCGTAGATAGCGGGAGAGGAGAGACCCAGTACTTC.

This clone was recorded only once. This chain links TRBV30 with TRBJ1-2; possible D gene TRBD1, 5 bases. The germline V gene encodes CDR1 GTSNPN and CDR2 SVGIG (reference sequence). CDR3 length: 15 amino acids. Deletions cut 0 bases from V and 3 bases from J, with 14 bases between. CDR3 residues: CAWSVSRVHDYGYTF. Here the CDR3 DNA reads TGTGCCTGGAGTGTAAGCAGGGTTCATGACTATGGCTACACCTTC.

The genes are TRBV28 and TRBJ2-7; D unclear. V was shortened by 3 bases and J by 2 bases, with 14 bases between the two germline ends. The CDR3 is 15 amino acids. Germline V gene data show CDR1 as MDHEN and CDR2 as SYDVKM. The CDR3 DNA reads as TGTGCCAGCAGTTTTCTTTCCAAAAGCCCCTACGAGCAGTACTTC. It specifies CASSFLSKSPYEQYF.

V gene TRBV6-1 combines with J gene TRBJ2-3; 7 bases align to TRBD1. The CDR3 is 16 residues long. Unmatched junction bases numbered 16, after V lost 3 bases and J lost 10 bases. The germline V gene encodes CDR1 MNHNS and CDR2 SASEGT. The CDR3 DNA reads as TGTGCCAGCAGTGAGCAGGGGGTGAACCCTTCGCCTTCGCAGTATTTT. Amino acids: CASSEQGVNPSPSQYF.

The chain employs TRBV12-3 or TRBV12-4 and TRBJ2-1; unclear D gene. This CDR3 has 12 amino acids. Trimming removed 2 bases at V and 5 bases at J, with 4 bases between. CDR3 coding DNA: TGTGCCAGCAGTTTAACAGACAATGAGCAGTTCTTC. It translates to CASSLTDNEQFF.

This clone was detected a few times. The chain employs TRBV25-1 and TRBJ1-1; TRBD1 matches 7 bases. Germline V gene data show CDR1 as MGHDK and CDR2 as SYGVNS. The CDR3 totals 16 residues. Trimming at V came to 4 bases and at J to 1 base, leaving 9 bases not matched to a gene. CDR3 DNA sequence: TGTGCCAGCAGTGCAACACCGGGACAGACGAACACTGAAGCTTTCTTT. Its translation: CASSATPGQTNTEAFF.

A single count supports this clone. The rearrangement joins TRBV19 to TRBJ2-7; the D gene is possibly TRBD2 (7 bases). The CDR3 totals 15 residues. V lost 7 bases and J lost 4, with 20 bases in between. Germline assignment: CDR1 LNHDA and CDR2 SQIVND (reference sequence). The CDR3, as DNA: TGTGCCAGTACTCCTAAGGGGGGGGCCTGGTACGAGCAGTACTTC. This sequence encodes CASTPKGGAWYEQYF.

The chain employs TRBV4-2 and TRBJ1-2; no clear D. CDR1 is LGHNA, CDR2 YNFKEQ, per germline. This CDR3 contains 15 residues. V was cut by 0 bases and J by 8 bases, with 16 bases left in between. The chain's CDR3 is CASSQDWRRLGGYTF. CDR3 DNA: TGTGCCAGCAGCCAAGATTGGAGGAGACTTGGCGGCTACACCTTC.

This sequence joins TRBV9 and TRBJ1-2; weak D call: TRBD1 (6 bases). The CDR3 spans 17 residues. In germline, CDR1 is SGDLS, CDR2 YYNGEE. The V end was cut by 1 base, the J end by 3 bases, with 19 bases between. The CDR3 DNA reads TGTGCCAGCAGCGTATACGGGGGGCGTAAAGGTTACTATGGCTACACCTTC. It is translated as CASSVYGGRKGYYGYTF.

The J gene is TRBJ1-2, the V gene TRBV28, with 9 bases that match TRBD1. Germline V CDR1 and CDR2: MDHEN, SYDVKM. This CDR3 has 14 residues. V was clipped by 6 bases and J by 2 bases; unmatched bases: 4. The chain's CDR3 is CASRTGGANYGYTF. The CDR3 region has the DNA TGTGCCAGCAGAACAGGGGGCGCGAACTATGGCTACACCTTC.

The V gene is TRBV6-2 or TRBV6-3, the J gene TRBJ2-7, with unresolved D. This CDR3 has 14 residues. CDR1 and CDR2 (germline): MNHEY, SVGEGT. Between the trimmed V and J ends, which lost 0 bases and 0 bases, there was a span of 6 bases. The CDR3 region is CASSYSRISYEQYF. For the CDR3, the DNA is TGTGCCAGCAGTTACTCAAGGATCTCCTACGAGCAGTACTTC.

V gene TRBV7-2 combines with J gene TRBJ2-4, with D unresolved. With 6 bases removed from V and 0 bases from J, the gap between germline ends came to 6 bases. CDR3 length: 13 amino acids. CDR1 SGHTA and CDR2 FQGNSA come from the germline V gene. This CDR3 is CASSRVAKNIQYF. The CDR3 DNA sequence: TGTGCCAGCAGTAGGGTAGCCAAAAACATTCAGTACTTC.

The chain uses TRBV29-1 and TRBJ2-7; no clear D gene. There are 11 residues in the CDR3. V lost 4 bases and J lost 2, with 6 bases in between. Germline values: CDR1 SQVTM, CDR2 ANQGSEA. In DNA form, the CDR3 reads TGCAGCGTTGTGTTGACCTACGAGCAGTACTTC. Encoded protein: CSVVLTYEQYF.

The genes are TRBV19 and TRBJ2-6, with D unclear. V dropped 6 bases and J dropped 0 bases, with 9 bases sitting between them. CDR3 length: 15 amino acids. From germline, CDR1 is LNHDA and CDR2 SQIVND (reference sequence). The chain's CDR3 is CASRKVGSGANVLTF. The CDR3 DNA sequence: TGTGCCAGTAGGAAGGTCGGCTCTGGGGCCAACGTCCTGACTTTC.

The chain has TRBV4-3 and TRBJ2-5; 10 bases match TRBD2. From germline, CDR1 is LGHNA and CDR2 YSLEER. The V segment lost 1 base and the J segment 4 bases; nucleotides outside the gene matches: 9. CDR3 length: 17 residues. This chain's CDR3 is CASSQGSSGGAAETQYF. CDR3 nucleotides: TGCGCCAGCAGCCAAGGTTCGAGCGGGGGGGCCGCAGAGACCCAGTACTTC.

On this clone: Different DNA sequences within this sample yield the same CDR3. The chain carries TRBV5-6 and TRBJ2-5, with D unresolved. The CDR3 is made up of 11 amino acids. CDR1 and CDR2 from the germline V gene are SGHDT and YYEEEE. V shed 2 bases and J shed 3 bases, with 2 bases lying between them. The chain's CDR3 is CASSLEETQYF. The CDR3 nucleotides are TGTGCCAGCAGCTTAGAAGAGACCCAGTACTTC.

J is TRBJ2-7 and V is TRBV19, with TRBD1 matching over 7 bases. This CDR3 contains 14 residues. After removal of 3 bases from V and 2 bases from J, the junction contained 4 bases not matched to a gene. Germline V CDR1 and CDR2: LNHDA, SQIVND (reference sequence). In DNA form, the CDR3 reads TGTGCCAGTAGTATCGGTCAGGGGGCCTACGAGCAGTACTTC. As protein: CASSIGQGAYEQYF.

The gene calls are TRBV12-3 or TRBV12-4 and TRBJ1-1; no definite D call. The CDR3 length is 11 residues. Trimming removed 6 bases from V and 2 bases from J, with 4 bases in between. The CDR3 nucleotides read TGTGCCAGCAGCCATAACACTGAAGCTTTCTTT. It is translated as CASSHNTEAFF.

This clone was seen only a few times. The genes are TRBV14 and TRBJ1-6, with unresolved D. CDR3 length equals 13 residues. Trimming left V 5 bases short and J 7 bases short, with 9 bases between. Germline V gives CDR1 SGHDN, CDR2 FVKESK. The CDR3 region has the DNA TGTGCCAGCAGCGCCCAGTCAAATTCACCCCTCCACTTT. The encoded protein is CASSAQSNSPLHF.

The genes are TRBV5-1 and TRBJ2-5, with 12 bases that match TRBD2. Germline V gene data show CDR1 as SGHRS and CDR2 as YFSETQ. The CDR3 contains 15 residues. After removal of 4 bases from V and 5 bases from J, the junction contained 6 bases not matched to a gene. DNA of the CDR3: TGCGCCAGCAGCACGACTAGCGGGAGTGGGGAGACCCAGTACTTC. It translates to CASSTTSGSGETQYF.

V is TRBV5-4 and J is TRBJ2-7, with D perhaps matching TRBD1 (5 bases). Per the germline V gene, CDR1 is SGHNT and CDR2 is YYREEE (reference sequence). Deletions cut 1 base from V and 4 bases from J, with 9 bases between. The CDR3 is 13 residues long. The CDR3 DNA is TGTGCCAGCAGCTTGTTGCAGGGTTACGAGCAGTACTTC. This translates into CASSLLQGYEQYF.

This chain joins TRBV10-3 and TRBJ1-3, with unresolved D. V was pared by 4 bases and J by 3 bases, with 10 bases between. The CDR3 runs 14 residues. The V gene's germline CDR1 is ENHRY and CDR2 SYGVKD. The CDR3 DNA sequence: TGTGCCATCAGTGTTTCACAGAGTGGAAACACCATATATTTT. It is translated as CAISVSQSGNTIYF.

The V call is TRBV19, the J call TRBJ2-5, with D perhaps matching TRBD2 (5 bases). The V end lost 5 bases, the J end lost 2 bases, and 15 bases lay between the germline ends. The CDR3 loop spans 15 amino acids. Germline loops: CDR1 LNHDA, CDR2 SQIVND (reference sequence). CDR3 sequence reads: CASSDVASPQETQYF. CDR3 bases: TGTGCCAGTAGTGACGTAGCGTCTCCTCAAGAGACCCAGTACTTC.

CDR3 sequence (DNA): TGTGCCAGCAGCGTAGAAAATGAGCAGTTCTTC. Protein product: CASSVENEQFF. V and J are TRBV9 and TRBJ2-1; D unclear. Germline CDR1 SGDLS, CDR2 YYNGEE. The CDR3 is 11 residues long. Deletions cut 0 bases from V and 7 bases from J, with 2 bases between.

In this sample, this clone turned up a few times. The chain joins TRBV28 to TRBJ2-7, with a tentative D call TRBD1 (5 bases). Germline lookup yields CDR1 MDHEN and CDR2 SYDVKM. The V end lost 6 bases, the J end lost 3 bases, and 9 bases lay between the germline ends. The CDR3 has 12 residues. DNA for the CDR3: TGTGCCAGCAGCCCAGACAGCTACGAGCAGTACTTC. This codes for CASSPDSYEQYF.

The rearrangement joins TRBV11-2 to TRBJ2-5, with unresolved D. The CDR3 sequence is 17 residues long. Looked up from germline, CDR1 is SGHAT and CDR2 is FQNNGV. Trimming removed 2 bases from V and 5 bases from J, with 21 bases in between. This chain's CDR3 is CASSLSTGGQLAETQYF. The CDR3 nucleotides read TGTGCCAGCAGCTTATCTACGGGTGGGCAGCTTGCGGAGACCCAGTACTTC.

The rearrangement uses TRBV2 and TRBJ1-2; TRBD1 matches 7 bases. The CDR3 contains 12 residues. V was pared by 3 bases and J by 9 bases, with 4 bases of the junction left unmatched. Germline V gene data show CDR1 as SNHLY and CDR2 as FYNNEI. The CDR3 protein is CASSERGLSYTF. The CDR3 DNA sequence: TGTGCCAGCAGTGAGAGGGGGCTGAGCTACACCTTC.

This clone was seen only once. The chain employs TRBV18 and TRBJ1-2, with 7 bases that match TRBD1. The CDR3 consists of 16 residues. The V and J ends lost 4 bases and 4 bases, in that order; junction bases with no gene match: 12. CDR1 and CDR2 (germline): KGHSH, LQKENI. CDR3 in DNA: TGTGCCAGCTCACATAAACAGGGGAGCCCGCTCTATGGCTACACCTTC. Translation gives CASSHKQGSPLYGYTF.

The CDR3 reads CASSPSASGGYTF. CDR3 in DNA: TGTGCCAGCTCACCATCAGCGTCGGGGGGCTACACCTTC. The rearrangement uses TRBV18 and TRBJ1-2, with D uncertain. Germline V lookup: CDR1 KGHSH, CDR2 LQKENI. V was cut by 2 bases and J by 8 bases, with 12 bases left in between. The CDR3 is made up of 13 amino acids.

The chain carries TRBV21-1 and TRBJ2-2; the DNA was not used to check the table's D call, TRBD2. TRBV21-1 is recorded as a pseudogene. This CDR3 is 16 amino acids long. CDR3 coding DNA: TGTGCCAGCAGCCCCCTAGGCATTACGAACACCGGGGAGCTGTTTTTT. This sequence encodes CASSPLGITNTGELFF.

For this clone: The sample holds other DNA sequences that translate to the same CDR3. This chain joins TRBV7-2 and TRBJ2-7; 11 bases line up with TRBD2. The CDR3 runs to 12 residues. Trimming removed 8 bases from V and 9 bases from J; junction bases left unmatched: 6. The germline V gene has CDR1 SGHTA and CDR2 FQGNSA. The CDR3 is CASGTSGRGQYF. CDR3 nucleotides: TGTGCCAGCGGGACTAGCGGTCGGGGGCAGTACTTC. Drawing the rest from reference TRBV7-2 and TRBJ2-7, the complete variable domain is GAGVSQSPSNKVTEKGKDVELRCDPISGHTALYWYRQSLGQGLEFLIYFQGNSAPDKSGLPSDRFSAERTGGSVSTLTIQRTQQEDSAVYLCASGTSGRGQYFGPGTRLTVT.